This T cell receptor beta chain was recovered during a study of blood T cell repertoires in COVID-19 (TCRdb year 2020). Broadly, across the study: Samples from collaborators originated in the United States, Italy and Spain and spanned both the acute and convalescent phases of COVID-19. Where available, HLA class I and class II types were taken from metadata supplied by the sample provider and were not determined by assay-based typing. The material from the prospective study consisted of cDNA or gDNA derived from T cells, B-cell-depleted T cells, or PBMCs. Samples were obtained from the ongoing ImmuneRACE study (first 160 participants) and from 1,200 or so subjects provided by 6 global collaborators. A freely available public database, intended as a resource for researchers studying the immune response to SARS-CoV-2, is where the repertoires were released. Nearly every sample came with metadata listing a de-identified subject ID, COVID-19 status, age in years and sex. Deeply sampled blood TCRbeta repertoires from subjects exposed to, actively infected with, or recovered from COVID-19 were included in the dataset. Broader findings and caveats from the paper: The amount of clinical and demographic metadata varied by source and participant and was provided uncurated.

Participants in the prospective study were aged about 18 to 95 years, lived in approximately 26 United States geographic areas, and enrolled through a virtual design. In the prospective study, cohorts were assigned on the basis of participant-reported clinical history obtained from a screening survey and a study questionnaire. Recovered participants in ImmuneRACE Cohort 3 were defined as having two consecutive negative NP/OP PCR tests, clearance from a healthcare professional, or resolution of symptoms. In the prospective study, whole blood, serum and a nasopharyngeal or oropharyngeal swab were collected from each participant by mobile phlebotomists. Prospective study participants could optionally give additional blood draws and questionnaires over an approximately two-month period. Prospective study blood samples were shipped either frozen or at room temperature before DNA extraction. TCRbeta CDR3 regions were amplified from genomic DNA by means of the immunoSEQ Assay, a bias-controlled multiplex PCR. Under the source paper's analysis protocol: Within the assay, amplification of reference gene primers was used to estimate how many nucleated cells each sample contained. To quantify the absolute abundance of each unique TCRbeta CDR3 rearrangement, sequence reads were collapsed and filtered. For each sample, productive Simpson clonality was calculated as the square root of Simpson's diversity index across productive rearrangements. TCRdb obtained this table from immuneACCESS and retained in-frame rearrangements with V and J assigned. These tables miss some clones; where compared with another copy, unresolved V genes account for less than half of the shortfall, and the remainder is unexplained. That table is the source of V, J and clone size, and D and trimming were worked out from the DNA. Recorded for this sample are approximately 220,000 clones; about 87% of them occurred a single time. Just over 2.5% of the sample lies in the top ten.

Taken from the germline V gene (reference sequence), the CDR1 and CDR2 loops are MNHEY and SMNVEV. The CDR3, from cysteine to phenylalanine, totals 13 residues. Of the read, only the CDR3 DNA is kept; its 39 bases are in frame from base 1. The junction carries 11 bases between V and J, which are trimmed by 5 bases and 5 bases respectively. In regard to this clone: Its antigen specificity is not known. No base qualities exist here, and no much larger clone lies one base off it.

The sample was PBMCs or T cells enriched from blood (not recorded which). The rearranged chain carries TRBV27 and TRBJ2-3, with TRBD1 tentatively as D gene (5 bases match). The receptor was derived from a woman in her twenties or thirties who had recovered from COVID-19. The DNA sequence is as follows: TGTGCCAGCAGTCGATACAGGCGAGATACGCAGTATTTT. It codes for CASSRYRRDTQYF.